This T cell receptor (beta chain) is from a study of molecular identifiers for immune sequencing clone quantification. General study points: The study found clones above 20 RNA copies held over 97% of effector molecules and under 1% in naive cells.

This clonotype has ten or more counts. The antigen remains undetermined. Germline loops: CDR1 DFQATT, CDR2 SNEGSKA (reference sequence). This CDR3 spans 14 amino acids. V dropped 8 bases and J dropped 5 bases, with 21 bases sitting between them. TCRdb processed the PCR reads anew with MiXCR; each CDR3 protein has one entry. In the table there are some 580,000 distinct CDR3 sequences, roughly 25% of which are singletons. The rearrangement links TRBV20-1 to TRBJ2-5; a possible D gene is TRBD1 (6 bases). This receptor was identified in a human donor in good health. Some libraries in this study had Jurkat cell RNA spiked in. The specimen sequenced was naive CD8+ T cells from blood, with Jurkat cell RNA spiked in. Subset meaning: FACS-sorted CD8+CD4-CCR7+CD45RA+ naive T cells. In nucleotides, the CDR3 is TGCAGTCCGAAGAACAGGGTTTATGCGGAGACCCAGTACTTC. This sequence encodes CSPKNRVYAETQYF.